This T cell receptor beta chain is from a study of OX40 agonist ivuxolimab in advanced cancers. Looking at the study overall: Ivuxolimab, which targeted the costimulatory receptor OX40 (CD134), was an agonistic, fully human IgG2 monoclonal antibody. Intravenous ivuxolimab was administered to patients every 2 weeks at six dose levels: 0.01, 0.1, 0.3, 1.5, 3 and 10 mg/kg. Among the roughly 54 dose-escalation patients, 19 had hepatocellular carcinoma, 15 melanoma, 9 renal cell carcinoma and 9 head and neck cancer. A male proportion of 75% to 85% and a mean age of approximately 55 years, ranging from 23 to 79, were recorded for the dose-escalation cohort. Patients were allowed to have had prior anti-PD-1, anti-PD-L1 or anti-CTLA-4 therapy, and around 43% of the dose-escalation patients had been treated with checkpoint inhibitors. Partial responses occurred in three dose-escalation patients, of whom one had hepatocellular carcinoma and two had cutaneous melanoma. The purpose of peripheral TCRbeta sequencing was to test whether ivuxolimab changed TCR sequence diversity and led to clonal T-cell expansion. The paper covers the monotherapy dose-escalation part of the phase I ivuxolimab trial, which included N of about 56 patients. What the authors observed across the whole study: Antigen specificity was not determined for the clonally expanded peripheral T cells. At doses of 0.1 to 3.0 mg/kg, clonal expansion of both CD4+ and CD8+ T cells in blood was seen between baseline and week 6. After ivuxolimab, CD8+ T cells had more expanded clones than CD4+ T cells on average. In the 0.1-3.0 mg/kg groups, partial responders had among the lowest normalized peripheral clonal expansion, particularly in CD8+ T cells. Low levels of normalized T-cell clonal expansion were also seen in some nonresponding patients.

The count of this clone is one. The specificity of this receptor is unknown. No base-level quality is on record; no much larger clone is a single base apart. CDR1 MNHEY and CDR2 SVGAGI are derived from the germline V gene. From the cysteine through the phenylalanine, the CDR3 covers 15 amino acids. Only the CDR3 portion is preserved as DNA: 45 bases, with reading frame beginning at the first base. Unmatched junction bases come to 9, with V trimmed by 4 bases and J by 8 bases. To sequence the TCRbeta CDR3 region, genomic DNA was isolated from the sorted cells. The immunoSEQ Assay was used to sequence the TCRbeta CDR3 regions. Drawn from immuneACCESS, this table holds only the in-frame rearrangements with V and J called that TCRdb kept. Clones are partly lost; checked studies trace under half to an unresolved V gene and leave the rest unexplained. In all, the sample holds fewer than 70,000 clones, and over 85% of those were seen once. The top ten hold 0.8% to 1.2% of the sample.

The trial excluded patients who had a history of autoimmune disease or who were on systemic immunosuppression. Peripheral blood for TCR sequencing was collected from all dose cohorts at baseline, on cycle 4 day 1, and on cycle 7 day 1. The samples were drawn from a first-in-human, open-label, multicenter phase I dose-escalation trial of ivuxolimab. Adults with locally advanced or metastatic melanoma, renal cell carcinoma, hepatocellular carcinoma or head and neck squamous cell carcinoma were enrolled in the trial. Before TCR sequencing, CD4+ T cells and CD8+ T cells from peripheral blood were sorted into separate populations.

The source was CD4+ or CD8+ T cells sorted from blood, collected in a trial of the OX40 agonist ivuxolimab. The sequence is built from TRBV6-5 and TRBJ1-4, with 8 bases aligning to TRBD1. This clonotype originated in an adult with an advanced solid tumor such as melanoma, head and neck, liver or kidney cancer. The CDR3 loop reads CASSSTGGGREKLFF. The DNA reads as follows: TGTGCCAGCAGTTCCACAGGGGGGGGTCGGGAAAAACTGTTTTTT.